The rows below give T cell receptor beta chains drawn from one sample of a study of vaccination effects on CD4 cells after COVID-19. Clones were read by immunoSEQ multiplex PCR, and TCRdb kept only the in-frame ones, dropping some. The sample lists under 50,000 clones; about 70% were seen once. These receptors lack a known antigen. The starting material was CD4+ T cells from PBMCs cultured without peptide, obtained before COVID-19 vaccination. The receptors shown here come from a human donor who had a prior SARS-CoV-2 infection. CDR3s include the opening cysteine and the closing phenylalanine or tryptophan. The D gene is left open where the match is weak. Clone size, where shown, is once, few, many, or a class for clones that have expanded.

abundance: NA; j_gene: TRBJ2-3; d_gene: TRBD2; v_gene: TRBV7-9; CDR3aa: CASSFGTSGGPLGTDTQYF; CDR3nt: TGTGCCAGCAGCTTCGGGACTAGCGGGGGGCCACTCGGCACAGATACGCAGTATTTT
abundance: NA; j_gene: TRBJ2-2; d_gene: NA; v_gene: TRBV7-9; CDR3aa: CASSRTAANTGELFF; CDR3nt: TGTGCCAGCAGCCGGACAGCCGCGAACACCGGGGAGCTGTTTTTT
abundance: NA; j_gene: TRBJ2-1; d_gene: TRBD2; v_gene: TRBV24-1; CDR3aa: CATGTSGMYEQFF; CDR3nt: TGTGCCACCGGGACTAGCGGGATGTATGAGCAGTTCTTC
abundance: NA; j_gene: TRBJ2-7; d_gene: TRBD1; v_gene: TRBV5-6; CDR3aa: CASSLALGTGEGEQYF; CDR3nt: TGTGCCAGCAGCTTGGCCCTCGGGACAGGGGAGGGGGAGCAGTACTTC
abundance: NA; j_gene: TRBJ1-1; d_gene: TRBD1; v_gene: TRBV6-5; CDR3aa: CASSRDSLNTEAFF; CDR3nt: TGTGCCAGCAGTAGGGACAGCCTGAACACTGAAGCTTTCTTT
abundance: few; j_gene: TRBJ1-2; d_gene: NA; v_gene: TRBV10-3; CDR3aa: CAISESSRDLKGYTF; CDR3nt: TGTGCCATCAGTGAGTCGTCAAGGGACCTAAAGGGCTACACCTTC
abundance: NA; j_gene: TRBJ2-3; d_gene: TRBD2; v_gene: TRBV15; CDR3aa: CATSKSPGLAGGDTDTQYF; CDR3nt: TGTGCCACCAGCAAATCCCCGGGACTAGCGGGAGGGGACACAGATACGCAGTATTTT
abundance: NA; j_gene: TRBJ1-2; d_gene: NA; v_gene: TRBV5-4; CDR3aa: CASSPDSNYGYTF; CDR3nt: TGTGCCAGCAGCCCGGACAGTAACTATGGCTACACCTTC
abundance: NA; j_gene: TRBJ2-7; d_gene: NA; v_gene: TRBV7-2; CDR3aa: CASSLAGGTTYEQYF; CDR3nt: TGTGCCAGCAGCTTAGCGGGGGGCACGACCTACGAGCAGTACTTC
abundance: NA; j_gene: TRBJ2-3; d_gene: NA; v_gene: TRBV14; CDR3aa: CASSLLDVDTQYF; CDR3nt: TGTGCCAGCAGCCTACTAGATGTAGATACGCAGTATTTT
abundance: NA; j_gene: TRBJ2-3; d_gene: TRBD2; v_gene: TRBV4-3; CDR3aa: CASSQGTSGPRAQYF; CDR3nt: TGCGCCAGCAGCCAAGGGACTAGCGGGCCTCGGGCGCAGTATTTT
abundance: once; j_gene: TRBJ1-2; d_gene: NA; v_gene: TRBV10-3; CDR3aa: CAISESRILGEGYTF; CDR3nt: TGTGCCATCAGTGAGTCGAGGATCTTAGGGGAGGGCTACACCTTC
abundance: few; j_gene: TRBJ2-7; d_gene: TRBD2; v_gene: TRBV6-2/TRBV6-3; CDR3aa: CASTPQIRLAGVYEQYF; CDR3nt: TGTGCCAGCACCCCTCAGATACGGCTAGCGGGTGTCTACGAGCAGTACTTC
abundance: medium-sized; j_gene: TRBJ2-1; d_gene: NA; v_gene: TRBV2; CDR3aa: CASGGNEQFF; CDR3nt: TGTGCCAGCGGGGGCAATGAGCAGTTCTTC
abundance: NA; j_gene: TRBJ2-7; d_gene: TRBD1; v_gene: TRBV11-2; CDR3aa: CASSFVLPGQGNYEQYF; CDR3nt: TGTGCCAGCAGCTTCGTCCTCCCGGGACAGGGTAACTACGAGCAGTACTTC
abundance: NA; j_gene: TRBJ2-2; d_gene: NA; v_gene: TRBV29-1; CDR3aa: CSVDLPPGGTGELFF; CDR3nt: TGCAGCGTTGACCTACCCCCAGGAGGCACCGGGGAGCTGTTTTTT
abundance: NA; j_gene: TRBJ2-5; d_gene: NA; v_gene: TRBV5-1; CDR3aa: CASSRSEQETQYF; CDR3nt: TGCGCCAGCAGCAGGAGCGAGCAAGAGACCCAGTACTTC
abundance: NA; j_gene: TRBJ2-1; d_gene: TRBD2; v_gene: TRBV7-3; CDR3aa: CASSDSGSNYNEQFF; CDR3nt: TGTGCCAGCAGCGATAGCGGGAGTAACTACAATGAGCAGTTCTTC
abundance: NA; j_gene: TRBJ2-4; d_gene: TRBD2; v_gene: TRBV6-2/TRBV6-3; CDR3aa: CASSYAGGDIQYF; CDR3nt: TGTGCCAGCAGTTACGCCGGGGGGGACATTCAGTACTTC
abundance: once; j_gene: TRBJ2-6; d_gene: NA; v_gene: TRBV13; CDR3aa: CASSLGFELHHSGANVLTF; CDR3nt: TGTGCCAGCAGCTTAGGGTTCGAACTCCACCACTCTGGGGCCAACGTCCTGACTTTC
abundance: NA; j_gene: TRBJ2-1; d_gene: NA; v_gene: TRBV7-2; CDR3aa: CASRGTGYSYNEQFF; CDR3nt: TGTGCCAGCAGGGGAACTGGGTACTCCTACAATGAGCAGTTCTTC
abundance: NA; j_gene: TRBJ1-1; d_gene: NA; v_gene: TRBV18; CDR3aa: CASSPPGNTEAFF; CDR3nt: TGTGCCAGCTCACCACCGGGGAACACTGAAGCTTTCTTT
abundance: NA; j_gene: TRBJ2-3; d_gene: NA; v_gene: TRBV7-9; CDR3aa: CASSLYGLSSTDTQYF; CDR3nt: TGTGCCAGCAGCTTGTACGGCCTTTCTAGCACAGATACGCAGTATTTT
abundance: NA; j_gene: TRBJ2-3; d_gene: NA; v_gene: TRBV6-5; CDR3aa: CASTLGGTSTDTQYF; CDR3nt: TGTGCCAGCACCCTAGGCGGGACTAGCACAGATACGCAGTATTTT
abundance: NA; j_gene: TRBJ1-4; d_gene: TRBD1; v_gene: TRBV4-2; CDR3aa: CASSSLQQGAGKLFF; CDR3nt: TGTGCCAGCAGCTCCTTACAACAGGGGGCGGGAAAACTGTTTTTT
abundance: NA; j_gene: TRBJ2-7; d_gene: NA; v_gene: TRBV20-1; CDR3aa: CSASGGGTYEQYF; CDR3nt: TGCAGTGCTAGTGGTGGGGGAACCTACGAGCAGTACTTC
abundance: NA; j_gene: TRBJ2-5; d_gene: TRBD2; v_gene: TRBV2; CDR3aa: CASRRGQETQYF; CDR3nt: TGTGCCAGCAGGCGGGGGCAAGAGACCCAGTACTTC
abundance: NA; j_gene: TRBJ1-2; d_gene: NA; v_gene: TRBV19; CDR3aa: CASSIDLSGGYGYTF; CDR3nt: TGTGCCAGTAGTATAGATCTATCAGGAGGCTATGGCTACACCTTC
abundance: NA; j_gene: TRBJ2-7; d_gene: TRBD2; v_gene: TRBV2; CDR3aa: CASSEAPGTSNEQYF; CDR3nt: TGTGCCAGCAGTGAAGCCCCCGGGACTAGTAACGAGCAGTACTTC
abundance: NA; j_gene: TRBJ1-4; d_gene: NA; v_gene: TRBV1; CDR3aa: CTSRPVCGEKLFF; CDR3nt: TGCACCAGCAGGCCGGTGTGCGGGGAGAAACTGTTTTTT
abundance: NA; j_gene: TRBJ2-5; d_gene: NA; v_gene: TRBV7-2; CDR3aa: CASSLVRETQYF; CDR3nt: TGTGCCAGCAGCTTAGTGCGAGAGACCCAGTACTTC
abundance: NA; j_gene: TRBJ2-7; d_gene: TRBD2; v_gene: TRBV7-9; CDR3aa: CASSLGGSGGAYEQYF; CDR3nt: TGTGCCAGCAGCTTAGGAGGGAGCGGGGGGGCCTACGAGCAGTACTTC